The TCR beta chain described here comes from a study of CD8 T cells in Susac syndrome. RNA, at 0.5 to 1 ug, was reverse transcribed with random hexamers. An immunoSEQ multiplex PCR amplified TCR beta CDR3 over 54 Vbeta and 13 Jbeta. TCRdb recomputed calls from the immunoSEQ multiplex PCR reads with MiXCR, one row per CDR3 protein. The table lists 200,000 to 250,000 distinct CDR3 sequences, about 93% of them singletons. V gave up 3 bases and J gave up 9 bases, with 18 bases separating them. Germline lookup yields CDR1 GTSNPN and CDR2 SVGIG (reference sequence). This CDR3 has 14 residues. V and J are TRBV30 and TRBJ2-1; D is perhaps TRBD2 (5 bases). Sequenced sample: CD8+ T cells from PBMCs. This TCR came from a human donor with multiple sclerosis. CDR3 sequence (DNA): TGTGCCTGGAGCCCAGAGGCGGGTGCGGCTGAGCAGTTCTTC. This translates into CAWSPEAGAAEQFF.